This T cell receptor (beta chain) appears in the sequencing data of a study of beta chain features in type 1 diabetes (dated by TCRdb to 2017 to 2018). Looking at the study overall: Patients and healthy donors did not differ in mean age, gender distribution, total cell number or subset yield. A total of 85 million to 110 million sorted cells were examined across all samples, and RNA yield correlated strongly with the number of cells per subset. The study compared TCRB repertoires of sorted circulating CD4+ T cell subsets between recently diagnosed type 1 diabetes patients and matched healthy donors. Regulatory and stem cell-like memory subsets were obtained from only 8 patients and roughly eight healthy donors, while naive and central memory subsets were obtained from all 30 or so donors. What the study reported, not specific to this receptor: A moderate but significant shortening of TCRB CDR3 length was observed in type 1 diabetes patients in all four CD4+ subsets. Naive, central memory and regulatory TCRB repertoires appeared to be more alike among patients than among healthy donors. Only small numbers of individuals were included in the HLA sub-analyses, which left unresolved whether HLA type had any influence on TCRB rearrangement. Fewer insertions and more nucleotide deletions at VDJ recombination sites were observed in patients with type 1 diabetes, implying thymic rearrangement abnormalities. Because cDNA was sequenced instead of genomic DNA, activated cells with high expression could be over-represented, although the groups did not differ in activation or CD3 levels. PCR might favor shorter templates, but patient and control samples were amplified and corrected together, so any skew would affect both groups equally.

CDR1 and CDR2 (SGHRS, YFSETQ) derive from the germline V gene. The CDR3 sequence holds 13 residues, the cysteine and phenylalanine included. Solely the CDR3 DNA is kept, with 39 bases framed from the first base. V ends up 7 bases short and J 4 bases short, with an unmatched junction base count of 7. About this clone: Its cognate antigen has yet to be identified. Qualities for individual bases were not recorded, and no much larger clone is one base off.

From each donor, a single peripheral blood sample of around 120 mL on average was drawn into heparinised tubes. Using a panel that included CD45RO, CCR7, CD25, CD127, CD95 and CD27, naive, central memory, regulatory and stem cell-like memory CD4+ T cells were sorted on a BD FACSAria II. Every sorted population had a purity above 98%. PBMCs were isolated right away by Lymphoprep density gradient centrifugation and were stained directly, without culture. So that batch effects would be minimized, each experiment stained and sorted samples in pairs, pairing one healthy donor with one patient. The entire isolated RNA was reverse transcribed using the High Capacity cDNA Reverse Transcription Kit, and thus expressed TCRB transcripts were sequenced. Naive, central memory and regulatory T cell samples underwent deep immunoSEQ sequencing, averaging about 3.57 million total reads per sample. Sorted cells were lysed in RLT buffer and RNA was extracted with DNase-treated RNeasy Micro or Mini kits, depending on cell number. To prevent cross-contamination, each cell subset was processed individually, whereas patient and healthy donor samples were processed jointly. The immunoSEQ multiplex PCR was used to amplify TCRB sequences from cDNA, yielding 87-bp fragments that span the CDR3 region. Sequencing of the amplicons was performed on the Illumina HiSeq platform. For the original study's pipeline: Synthetic template baselines were used to correct PCR bias computationally, reads within Hamming distance 2 were collapsed together, and singletons that could not be merged were discarded. By aligning reads against IMGT, V, D and J genes, CDR3 length, and insertions or deletions at six rearrangement sites were assigned. Within each subset, clonotype counts were normalized to sorted cell number, and only after that were true diversity and Gini coefficients computed with the tcR R package. Repertoire sharing was quantified using the overlap coefficient calculated on TCRB nucleotide sequences. As a proxy for the pre-selection repertoire, out-of-frame TCRB sequences from naive cells were analyzed. Imported from immuneACCESS, the table was reduced by TCRdb to in-frame sequences with V and J called. These copies leave out some clones; in studies compared against another copy, an unresolved V gene accounts for under half, and the cause of the remainder is not known. V and J calls and clone size come straight from that table; D and trimming were deduced from the DNA. The sample table shows 600,000 to 700,000 clones, and roughly 12% are seen once. Around 0.12% of the sample is held by the ten biggest clonotypes.

Sample: naive CD4+ T cells from blood. Interpreted using the paper, the cell subset or site label stands for: true naive CD4+ T cells. The receptor was derived from a young man with type 1 diabetes. Recombination linked TRBV5-1 to TRBJ1-2, with 7 junctional bases fitting TRBD1. The CDR3 reads as follows: CASETGDGYGYTF. The sequenced DNA: TGCGCCAGCGAAACAGGGGATGGCTATGGCTACACCTTC.